One TCR beta chain is described in this entry. The antigen is undetermined. Reverse transcription of all isolated RNA meant that expressed TCRB transcripts were sequenced. Samples of naive, central memory and regulatory T cells yielded a mean of around 3.4 million reads. Produced via immunoSEQ multiplex PCR; TCRdb's table is partial and in-frame only. Of about 650,000 clones in the sample, around 11% are singletons; the top ten hold more than 0.1%. This sample is part of a study of beta chain features in type 1 diabetes. Overall study context: There was similarity between patients and healthy donors in age, gender and cell yields.

Notes on the study in general: A greater similarity of naive, central memory and Treg TCRB repertoires was seen among patients than among healthy donors. Researchers report that Type 1 diabetes patients had moderately but significantly shorter TCRB CDR3s across all four CD4+ subsets.

Via the markers CD45RO/CCR7/CD25/CD127/CD95/CD27, stem cell-like memory, regulatory, central memory and naive CD4+ cells were sorted. This sequence was found in a man aged 25-45 years with type 1 diabetes. The sequenced material came from naive CD4+ T cells from blood.

CDR3 DNA: TGTGCCAGCAGTCCAAGGACAGGGCCCTATAATTCACCCCTCCACTTT. Translation: CASSPRTGPYNSPLHF. This chain connects TRBV6-6 to TRBJ1-6; TRBD1 agrees at 8 bases. This CDR3 region has 16 residues. V trimming: 5 bases; J trimming: 2 bases; junction bases outside the gene matches: 5. The germline CDR1 and CDR2 sequences are MNHNY and SVGAGI (reference sequence).